This record concerns one T cell receptor beta chain sequence. As yet, its antigen is unknown. With 4 bases removed from V and 6 bases from J, the gap between germline ends came to 30 bases. The CDR3 is 19 residues long. In germline, CDR1 is LGHDT, CDR2 YNNKEL (reference sequence). MiXCR, applied by TCRdb to the 5' RACE reads, yields one record per CDR3 protein. The table has more than 500,000 distinct CDR3 sequences, about 5% seen once. This entry belongs to a study of CD8 T cells in ankylosing spondylitis. General study results and limits: Matched synovial fluid from ankylosing spondylitis patients was reported to be enriched for disease-linked clones. In ankylosing spondylitis blood, a motif of about eight highly homologous TCR beta variants appeared characteristic. In reactive arthritis synovial fluid and blood, some motif variants had been reported before.

This sequence joins TRBV3-1 and TRBJ2-5, with D possibly TRBD2 on 5 matching bases. Sequenced: blood, either unsorted or a sorted T cell fraction (not recorded which). The source is a male donor with ankylosing spondylitis. Here the CDR3 DNA reads TGTGCCAGCAGCCCCTCGGCTCTTCGCCTCTCATACTCGGGGAAGACCCAGTACTTC. Translating gives CASSPSALRLSYSGKTQYF.